These 6 T cell receptor beta chains came from one sample sequenced in a study of T cells in women clearing cervical HPV infection. The assay was immunoSEQ multiplex PCR, and TCRdb's table has in-frame clones only and misses some. Reported are about 31,000 clones; the ten largest clones contain more than 4%. The sample was blood buffy coat. Every receptor here comes from a woman aged 18-69 years with a cervical HPV16 infection that either progressed to CIN3+ or cleared (not recorded which).

As to this clone: The read terminates 3 residues ahead of where the CDR3 ends, so the germline J gene completes it. V gene TRBV5-5 combines with J gene TRBJ1-4; TRBD1 is a possible D gene (6 bases). Trimming took 4 bases from V and 8 from J, leaving 12 bases between them. This CDR3 has 13 residues. Looked up from germline, CDR1 is SGHKS and CDR2 is YYEKEE (reference sequence). CDR3 DNA (partial): TGTGCCAGCAGCCCCCCAGGGGAGGAAAAA. Residues: CASSPPGEEK. The CDR3 as a whole reads CASSPPGEEKLFF.

Regarding this clone: The read ends 3 residues shy of where the CDR3 ends; the end is completed using the germline J gene. This chain links TRBV2 with TRBJ1-5; D is uncertain. The germline V gene encodes CDR1 SNHLY and CDR2 FYNNEI. The CDR3 runs to 15 residues. The V end lost 1 base, the J end lost 1 base, and 8 bases lay between the germline ends. Incomplete CDR3 DNA: TGTGCCAGCAGTGAAGTTGCGTACAGCAATCAGCCC. Protein: CASSEVAYSNQP. From start to end, the CDR3 is CASSEVAYSNQPQHF.

Comments on this clone: Read sequence stops 3 residues before the CDR3 end, and the germline J gene provides the missing end. The rearrangement joins TRBV19 to TRBJ1-1, with D possibly matching TRBD1 (5 bases). Germline V gene lookup returns CDR1 LNHDA and CDR2 SQIVND (reference sequence). V lost 8 bases, J lost 4 bases, and 8 bases lay in between. The CDR3 totals 11 residues. The chain's CDR3 is CASQGVTEAFF. The DNA read from the CDR3 is TGTGCCAGTCAGGGCGTCACTGAA.

Of note for this clone: The read ends 3 residues early relative to the CDR3; the germline J gene fills the gap. The chain couples TRBV10-3 to TRBJ1-5, with 8 bases identical to TRBD1. Trimming at V came to 8 bases and at J to 0 bases, leaving 3 bases not matched to a gene. CDR1 is ENHRY, CDR2 SYGVKD, per germline. CDR3 size: 14 residues. CDR3 DNA, as far as it was read: TGTGCCATCGGACAGGGATATAGCAATCAGCCC. Protein sequence: CAIGQGYSNQP. The entire CDR3 reads CAIGQGYSNQPQHF.

With regard to this clone: The read terminates 3 residues ahead of where the CDR3 ends, so the germline J gene completes it. The V and J genes are TRBV5-1 and TRBJ2-1; possibly TRBD2 for D (6 bases). CDR3 length: 13 residues. Per the germline V gene, CDR1 is SGHRS and CDR2 is YFSETQ. V lost 3 bases, J lost 8 bases, and 12 bases lay in between. The sequenced CDR3 bases are TGCGCCAGCAGCTATTCAGGGACTGATGAG. Protein product: CASSYSGTDE. The entire CDR3 protein is CASSYSGTDEQFF.

Notes on this clone: The read ends 3 residues early relative to the CDR3; the germline J gene fills the gap. V is TRBV5-6 and J is TRBJ2-7, with D possibly TRBD1 on 6 matching bases. Per germline, CDR1 SGHDT and CDR2 YYEEEE. This CDR3 is 14 amino acids long. The V gene lost 2 bases and the J gene lost 6 bases, with 15 bases spanning the gap. The sequenced part of the CDR3 DNA is TGTGCCAGCAGCTTACAGGGTAGCGTCTGCGAG. It translates to CASSLQGSVCE. The full CDR3 sequence reads CASSLQGSVCEQYF.